The 20 T cell receptor beta chains below come from one sample, sequenced in a study of cytomegalovirus exposure and HLA in healthy donors. Use of 60 Vbeta and 13 Jbeta primers characterized the PCR. Profiling relied on immunoSEQ multiplex PCR, and the TCRdb table lists in-frame clones only, not all of them. Of some 90,000 clones in the sample, 65% to 80% were seen once. Material for sequencing was PBMCs. Every receptor here comes from a woman in her 70s in good health and CMV-seropositive.

This sequence joins TRBV5-6 and TRBJ2-2; weak D call: TRBD2 (6 bases). Trimming shortened V by 2 bases and J by 6 bases, and 14 bases separated the two germline ends. CDR1 and CDR2 (germline): SGHDT, YYEEEE. The CDR3 extends over 15 amino acids. Written as DNA, the CDR3 is TGTGCCAGCAGCTTTAGGCCTAGCGTGGCCGGGGAGCTGTTTTTT. It encodes CASSFRPSVAGELFF.

The chain links TRBV11-3 to TRBJ2-6; no firm D call. The CDR3 runs 16 residues. The V end was cut by 1 base, the J end by 0 bases, with 7 bases between. The germline CDR1 and CDR2 sequences are SGHNT and YENEEA. DNA for the CDR3: TGTGCCAGCAGCTTAGCAAGGAGCTCTGGGGCCAACGTCCTGACTTTC. Encoded protein: CASSLARSSGANVLTF.

By share, this clone ranks as medium-sized. This rearrangement joins TRBV6-4 to TRBJ2-3; maybe TRBD2 (6 bases). The CDR3 is 15 residues long. The germline V gene encodes CDR1 MRHNA and CDR2 SNTAGT. The germline V and J ends were trimmed by 3 bases and 4 bases, with 14 bases remaining between them. The CDR3 DNA reads as TGTGCCAGCAGTGAAGGTCTAGCGAACGCAGATACGCAGTATTTT. This codes for CASSEGLANADTQYF.

This clone was recorded a few times. The V gene is TRBV18, the J gene TRBJ1-1; tentatively, D is TRBD1 (5 bases). The V gene lost 6 bases and the J gene lost 6 bases, with 17 bases spanning the gap. Germline loops: CDR1 KGHSH, CDR2 LQKENI. CDR3 size: 14 residues. The DNA for the CDR3 is TGTGCCAGCTCGCCGATATCAGGGCTTTCTGAAGCTTTCTTT. It translates to CASSPISGLSEAFF.

The chain uses TRBV10-3 and TRBJ1-6; D is uncertain. Germline lookup yields CDR1 ENHRY and CDR2 SYGVKD. The CDR3 is 18 amino acids. Trimming stripped 0 bases from V and 0 bases from J, with 12 bases between. The DNA of the CDR3 is TGTGCCATCAGTGAGTCAAGCGGGGAGAGCTCCTATAATTCACCCCTCCACTTT. It is translated as CAISESSGESSYNSPLHF.

J is TRBJ2-1 and V is TRBV7-3; D possibly corresponds to TRBD2 (5 bases). Germline lookup yields CDR1 SGHTA and CDR2 FQGTGA. Trimming cost V 5 bases and J 8 bases, with 10 bases left between them. The CDR3 sequence is 12 residues long. CDR3 in DNA: TGTGCCAGCAGCCCGGGGAGCTATGAGCAGTTCTTC. Translated: CASSPGSYEQFF.

The chain recombines TRBV11-1 with TRBJ1-1; a weak D match, TRBD1 (6 bases). This CDR3 region has 14 residues. V was pared by 4 bases and J by 0 bases, with 9 bases between. Looked up from germline, CDR1 is SGHAT and CDR2 is FQDESV (reference sequence). The CDR3 DNA is TGTGCCAGCAGCTCAGGGGAAGTGAACACTGAAGCTTTCTTT. It encodes CASSSGEVNTEAFF.

This rearrangement joins TRBV30 to TRBJ2-7; D is possibly TRBD1 (5 bases). V gave up 2 bases and J gave up 5 bases, with 16 bases separating them. The CDR3 loop spans 14 amino acids. Germline V gene sequence: CDR1 GTSNPN, CDR2 SVGIG (reference sequence). Here the CDR3 DNA reads TGTGCCTGGAGTTCAGACAGATGGAAGGACGAGCAGTACTTC. The encoded protein is CAWSSDRWKDEQYF.

This chain joins TRBV2 and TRBJ1-1, with 9 bases fitting TRBD1. In germline, CDR1 is SNHLY, CDR2 FYNNEI. The CDR3 is 15 residues long. The ends lost 6 bases at V and 1 base at J; junction bases unmatched: 6. CDR3: CASSPNRGRNTEAFF. DNA for the CDR3: TGTGCCAGCAGCCCTAACAGGGGGCGGAACACTGAAGCTTTCTTT.

J is TRBJ2-1 and V is TRBV7-9; D may be TRBD1 (5 bases). The CDR3 length is 13 residues. Deletions cut 8 bases from V and 9 bases from J, with 17 bases between. From germline, CDR1 is SEHNR and CDR2 FQNEAQ (reference sequence). This CDR3 is CASLGAVRLEQFF. The CDR3 nucleotides are TGTGCCAGCCTAGGGGCCGTGCGACTTGAGCAGTTCTTC.

This clone was seen a few times. V gene TRBV19 combines with J gene TRBJ1-1, with a weak D call TRBD1 (6 bases). Between the trimmed V and J ends, which lost 3 bases and 4 bases, there was a span of 9 bases. CDR1 LNHDA and CDR2 SQIVND come from the germline V gene (reference sequence). The CDR3 sequence is 13 residues long. CDR3 DNA sequence: TGTGCCAGTAGTATTCGGGACACCACTGAAGCTTTCTTT. Translated: CASSIRDTTEAFF.

This clone was seen once. The rearrangement joins TRBV29-1 to TRBJ1-2, with D unresolved. Germline V gene lookup returns CDR1 SQVTM and CDR2 ANQGSEA. With 7 bases removed from V and 2 bases from J, the gap between germline ends came to 14 bases. The CDR3 consists of 13 residues. This CDR3 is CSALKGGNYGYTF. The CDR3 nucleotides are TGCAGCGCATTGAAGGGAGGGAACTATGGCTACACCTTC.

CDR3 DNA: TGTGCCAGCAGCGAGGGGACTGTGAACACTGAAGCTTTCTTT. Translating gives CASSEGTVNTEAFF. The V gene is TRBV5-4, the J gene TRBJ1-1; the D gene is possibly TRBD1 (5 bases). Germline CDR1 is SGHNT and CDR2 is YYREEE (reference sequence). Trimming took off 4 bases at V and 0 bases at J, with 10 bases between the two ends. CDR3 length: 14 residues.

J is TRBJ1-4 and V is TRBV7-9, with D perhaps TRBD1 (6 bases). Germline V lookup: CDR1 SEHNR, CDR2 FQNEAQ (reference sequence). The germline V and J ends were trimmed by 0 bases and 7 bases, with 12 bases remaining between them. CDR3 size: 15 residues. The CDR3 region is CASSLAAGAIEKLFF. The DNA of the CDR3 is TGTGCCAGCAGCTTAGCGGCAGGGGCAATTGAAAAACTGTTTTTT.

This clone was detected once. The CDR3 coding sequence is TGTGCCAGCAGTAGCGGGAGGGCCGGAGATACGCAGTATTTT. It yields the protein CASSSGRAGDTQYF. The rearrangement links TRBV5-4 to TRBJ2-3; 11 nucleotides line up with TRBD2. Germline-derived CDR1 and CDR2 are SGHNT and YYREEE (reference sequence). Trimming cost V 5 bases and J 5 bases; bases outside gene matches: 4. This CDR3 region has 14 residues.

This chain links TRBV15 with TRBJ2-3; 12 bases align to TRBD1. This CDR3 comprises 16 residues. The V gene's germline CDR1 is LNHNV and CDR2 YYDKDF (reference sequence). The V gene end was trimmed by 2 bases and the J gene end by 3 bases; junction bases not matched to a gene: 3. The CDR3 region is CATSRPGQGATDTQYF. CDR3 DNA: TGTGCCACCAGCAGACCGGGACAGGGGGCGACAGATACGCAGTATTTT.

The chain combines TRBV5-6 with TRBJ2-5; D ambiguous. CDR3 length: 14 amino acids. V was clipped by 4 bases and J by 4 bases, with 14 bases between them. CDR1 and CDR2 (germline): SGHDT, YYEEEE. The CDR3 here is CASSEVRVIETQYF. The CDR3 region has the DNA TGTGCCAGCAGCGAGGTTCGGGTTATAGAGACCCAGTACTTC.

V and J are TRBV30 and TRBJ2-7, with a weak D call TRBD1 (6 bases). Germline V lookup: CDR1 GTSNPN, CDR2 SVGIG (reference sequence). Between the trimmed V and J ends, which lost 2 bases and 2 bases, there was a span of 13 bases. The length of the CDR3 is 14 residues. The CDR3 protein is CAWSPTDRTYEQYF. The CDR3, as DNA: TGTGCCTGGAGTCCGACGGACAGAACCTACGAGCAGTACTTC.

CDR3 nucleotides: TGTGCCAGTAGCCTCCGGGGGGCTCGAACCTACGAGCAGTACTTC. The encoded protein is CASSLRGARTYEQYF. The V call is TRBV19, the J call TRBJ2-7, with a weak D call TRBD2 (7 bases). CDR3 length equals 15 residues. Trimming stripped 6 bases from V and 2 bases from J, with 17 bases between. Germline lookup yields CDR1 LNHDA and CDR2 SQIVND (reference sequence).

The chain couples TRBV5-4 to TRBJ1-2; 7 bases are shared with TRBD1. The length of the CDR3 is 13 residues. J gave up 7 bases and V 3 bases, and 6 bases lay outside the gene matches. Germline values: CDR1 SGHNT, CDR2 YYREEE (reference sequence). CDR3 sequence: CASSSGQAFGYTF. In DNA, the CDR3 is TGTGCCAGCAGCTCCGGACAGGCGTTTGGCTACACCTTC.